The sample holds many counts of the clone carrying this T cell receptor (beta chain). Its target is not known. The data stem from a study of CD8 T cells in ankylosing spondylitis. Study-level points and caveats: Some motif variants were previously reported in reactive arthritis synovial fluid and blood. Under 10 highly homologous variants formed a TCR beta motif that appeared characteristic of ankylosing spondylitis blood. The authors reported significant enrichment of disease-linked clones in matched ankylosing spondylitis synovial fluid.

It was by quantitative 5'-RACE with molecular barcodes that TCR beta libraries were made. TCRdb reprocessed the 5' RACE reads with MiXCR, giving one entry per CDR3 protein. In the table there are about 220,000 distinct CDR3 sequences, under 12% of which are singletons. The CDR3 runs 14 residues. V lost 5 bases and J lost 5; bases outside the gene matches: 5. Sequenced sample: blood, either unsorted or a sorted T cell fraction (not recorded which). The genes are TRBV12-3 or TRBV12-4 and TRBJ2-5; the match to TRBD1 covers 10 bases. This TCR was recovered from a male donor with ankylosing spondylitis or in good health (not recorded which). In nucleotides, the CDR3 is TGTGCCAGCAGTCTCCGGGACAGGGGTGAGACCCAGTACTTC. It translates to CASSLRDRGETQYF.